This TCR beta chain was profiled in a study of CXCR3-negative and CXCR3-positive naive CD8 T cells. Notes on the study in general: Memory cells differed in TRBV-TRBJ usage, but naive CXCR3-negative and CXCR3-positive cells had similar usage. Surface CD5 was comparable between naive subsets; TCR strength was inferred from TRB CDR3 properties. Both naive subsets showed comparably high diversity, and memory CD8+ cells showed much lower diversity.

Germline values: CDR1 MDHEN, CDR2 SYDVKM. This CDR3 has 14 amino acids. Turning to this clonotype: Its target is not known.

UMI-labeled 5' RACE TRB cDNA libraries were prepared from the cells. TCRdb reanalyzed the 5' RACE reads, giving one entry per CDR3 protein sequence and no DNA. The sample table includes 46,000 or so distinct CDR3 sequences. Within the CD8+ T cell compartment, naive cells were CD45RO-CCR7+CD27+CD95-. This sequence was found in a human donor in good health. Some clones in this sample may be carry-over from other donors' samples. This chain connects TRBV28 to TRBJ2-7; TCRdb proposes TRBD2, but this gene call is untestable without DNA. Sequencing was carried out using naive CXCR3- CD8+ T cells from blood. The sample's subset: CD45RO-CCR7+CD27+CD95- naive CD8+ T cells lacking CXCR3 (TNR3-). This chain's CDR3 is CASRPRDYRYEQYF.